One sample yielded the 2 T cell receptor beta chains listed below, sequenced in a study of response to subunit inactivated influenza vaccine. TCRdb called the RT-PCR reads again in MiXCR, with one record for every CDR3 protein. The sample yields under 750,000 distinct CDR3 sequences, over 9.5% seen once. Sequenced here: PBMCs from blood, sampled on the day of vaccination. The receptors here all came from a man aged 50 or older who received an inactivated influenza vaccine.

The V call is TRBV20-1, the J call TRBJ2-7; D is possibly TRBD2 (5 bases). The CDR3 extends over 16 amino acids. Between the trimmed V and J ends, which lost 0 bases and 4 bases, there was a span of 19 bases. Germline CDR1 is DFQATT and CDR2 is SNEGSKA (reference sequence). As DNA, the CDR3 is TGCAGTGCTAGAGATCGACTCGACTACTCTCGGTACGAGCAGTACTTC. Translation gives CSARDRLDYSRYEQYF.

This clonotype was seen at least ten times. V and J are TRBV10-3 and TRBJ2-7, with D maybe TRBD2 (6 bases). Trimming pared 7 bases from V and 4 bases from J, leaving 14 bases between. Germline lookup yields CDR1 ENHRY and CDR2 SYGVKD. The CDR3 sequence is 13 residues long. In DNA, the CDR3 is TGTGCCATCACCGCGGGATCAGAATACGAGCAGTACTTC. This translates into CAITAGSEYEQYF.